These 25 T cell receptor beta chains originate from one sample sequenced in a study of shared clonotypes between healthy human individuals. Using immunoSEQ multiplex PCR, the repertoire was profiled, and TCRdb retains in-frame clones only, with some absent. Counted here are some 1,400,000 clones, around 97% occurring once; the ten biggest clones make up roughly 1.2%. Sample: naive CD4+ T cells sorted from blood. This sample's subset: CD45RA+ positively selected. The receptors come from a man aged 30 to 39 in good health.

The rearrangement joins TRBV5-1 to TRBJ1-4; 11 bases are shared with TRBD1. The germline CDR1 and CDR2 sequences are SGHRS and YFSETQ. This CDR3 spans 16 amino acids. V dropped 4 bases and J dropped 5; count of bases not matched to a gene: 7. CDR3 nucleotide sequence: TGCGCCAGCAGCATGGGGACAGGGGGGAACAATGAAAAACTGTTTTTT. The encoded protein is CASSMGTGGNNEKLFF. The variable domain in full, completed from reference TRBV5-1 and TRBJ1-4, reads KAGVTQTPRYLIKTRGQQVTLSCSPISGHRSVSWYQQTPGQGLQFLFEYFSETQRNKGNFPGRFSGRQFSNSRSEMNVSTLELGDSALYLCASSMGTGGNNEKLFFGSGTQLSVL.

Comment on this clone: This sample includes further DNA sequences coding for the same CDR3. V is TRBV27 and J is TRBJ1-5, with D possibly TRBD1 on 5 matching bases. The CDR3 sequence is 14 residues long. V was trimmed by 2 bases and J by 2 bases, leaving 7 bases between them. CDR1 MNHEY and CDR2 SMNVEV come from the germline V gene (reference sequence). The CDR3: CASSLGRGNQPQHF. The CDR3 DNA is TGTGCCAGCAGTTTAGGCAGGGGCAATCAGCCCCAGCATTTT.

The chain joins TRBV27 to TRBJ2-1, with 10 positions matching TRBD2. The CDR3 is 15 amino acids. The V gene's germline CDR1 is MNHEY and CDR2 SMNVEV (reference sequence). Trimming took 7 bases from V and 10 from J; bases not matched to a gene: 13. The CDR3 coding sequence is TGTGCCAGCACTCCTTGGGCTAGCGGGAGTGACGAGCAGTTCTTC. Its protein product is CASTPWASGSDEQFF.

This clone was found once. V gene TRBV5-1 combines with J gene TRBJ2-7, with TRBD1 matching 7 bases. The CDR3 is made up of 16 amino acids. J gave up 5 bases and V 3 bases, and 14 bases lay outside the gene matches. Germline CDR1 and CDR2: SGHRS and YFSETQ. The CDR3 DNA follows: TGCGCCAGCAGCTCCCTCGGGCGACAGGGCCTGAACGAGCAGTACTTC. Translated: CASSSLGRQGLNEQYF.

The chain links TRBV5-1 to TRBJ1-2; perhaps TRBD1 as D (6 bases). Trimming shortened V by 3 bases and J by 0 bases, and 12 bases separated the two germline ends. CDR3 length: 15 residues. Germline lookup yields CDR1 SGHRS and CDR2 YFSETQ. The CDR3 reads CASSYYREANYGYTF. CDR3 nucleotide sequence: TGCGCCAGCAGCTATTACAGGGAAGCTAACTATGGCTACACCTTC.

This rearrangement joins TRBV6-1 to TRBJ2-5, with D hard to call. The CDR3 runs to 16 residues. In germline, CDR1 is MNHNS, CDR2 SASEGT. V was pared by 4 bases and J by 5 bases, with 20 bases between. The CDR3 sequence: CASSVKTFEVGETQYF. The CDR3 DNA sequence: TGTGCCAGCAGTGTGAAAACTTTCGAGGTGGGGGAGACCCAGTACTTC.

The chain links TRBV13 to TRBJ2-3, with 9 bases lining up with TRBD1. The CDR3 consists of 15 residues. Trimming removed 1 base from V and 6 bases from J; junction bases left unmatched: 5. Germline CDR1 is PRHDT and CDR2 is FYEKMQ (reference sequence). The CDR3 sequence is CASSLVQGAGDTQYF. The DNA of the CDR3 is TGTGCCAGCAGCTTAGTACAGGGGGCTGGGGATACGCAGTATTTT.

The J gene is TRBJ1-4, the V gene TRBV5-8, with 7 nucleotides matching TRBD1. This CDR3 contains 15 residues. The V segment lost 4 bases and the J segment 6 bases; nucleotides outside the gene matches: 9. Germline V gene data show CDR1 as SGHTS and CDR2 as YDEGEE. The CDR3 DNA reads TGTGCCAGCAGCCCTCGACAGGGACCCTATGAAAAACTGTTTTTT. Translation gives CASSPRQGPYEKLFF.

The chain carries TRBV28 and TRBJ2-1; TRBD1 aligns across 8 bases. This CDR3 spans 19 amino acids. Germline CDR1 and CDR2: MDHEN and SYDVKM. With 4 bases clipped from V and 2 bases from J, the junction kept 16 bases outside the gene matches. In DNA, the CDR3 is TGTGCCAGCAGTTCCGGGACAGGCCTTCTCCGAAGAACCTACAATGAGCAGTTCTTC. This translates into CASSSGTGLLRRTYNEQFF.

The chain joins TRBV28 to TRBJ2-7; 9 nucleotides agree with TRBD2. Germline V gene data show CDR1 as MDHEN and CDR2 as SYDVKM. This CDR3 is built from 15 residues. J lost 3 bases, V lost 7 bases, and 10 bases had no gene match. CDR3: CASTPSSGGHYEQYF. CDR3 nucleotide sequence: TGTGCCAGCACCCCGAGTAGCGGGGGCCACTACGAGCAGTACTTC.

This rearrangement joins TRBV2 to TRBJ1-1; D is undetermined. Trimming removed 6 bases from V and 0 bases from J, with 20 bases in between. There are 17 residues in the CDR3. Germline V gene lookup returns CDR1 SNHLY and CDR2 FYNNEI. Here the CDR3 DNA reads TGTGCCAGCAGGATGCCTAGACACGGCCTCATGAACACTGAAGCTTTCTTT. Amino acids: CASRMPRHGLMNTEAFF.

The CDR3 bases are TGCGCCAGCAGCTTGACCCTTGGATCTCAGCCCCAGCATTTT. Translation gives CASSLTLGSQPQHF. The gene calls are TRBV5-1 and TRBJ1-5; D unresolved. The germline V gene has CDR1 SGHRS and CDR2 YFSETQ. This CDR3 is built from 14 residues. The V end was cut by 1 base, the J end by 6 bases, with 11 bases between.

The chain carries TRBV7-6 and TRBJ2-2, with 12 bases aligning to TRBD2. The CDR3 loop spans 15 amino acids. J was trimmed by 6 bases and V by 2 bases; bases with no gene match: 1. Germline V gene lookup returns CDR1 SGHVS and CDR2 FNYEAQ. The CDR3 bases are TGTGCCAGCAGCTTACTAGCGGGAGGGCCCGGGGAGCTGTTTTTT. Translating it yields CASSLLAGGPGELFF. The complete variable domain, with remaining parts taken from reference TRBV7-6 and TRBJ2-2, reads GAGVSQSPRYKVTKRGQDVALRCDPISGHVSLYWYRQALGQGPEFLTYFNYEAQQDKSGLPNDRFSAERPEGSISTLTIQRTEQRDSAMYRCASSLLAGGPGELFFGEGSRLTVL.

CDR3 protein: CASSLGQGVWETQYF. The CDR3 DNA reads TGTGCCAGCAGCTTGGGGCAGGGGGTTTGGGAGACCCAGTACTTC. The chain joins TRBV5-4 to TRBJ2-5; TRBD1 agrees at 7 bases. The length of the CDR3 is 15 residues. V shed 0 bases, J shed 5 bases, and the junction held 7 bases outside the gene matches. CDR1 is SGHNT, CDR2 YYREEE, per germline (reference sequence). The variable domain in full, with the rest retrieved from reference TRBV5-4 and TRBJ2-5, is ETGVTQSPTHLIKTRGQQVTLRCSSQSGHNTVSWYQQALGQGPQFIFQYYREEENGRGNFPPRFSGLQFPNYSSELNVNALELDDSALYLCASSLGQGVWETQYFGPGTRLLVL.

The chain joins TRBV28 to TRBJ1-2, with 8 positions matching TRBD1. Germline V gene lookup returns CDR1 MDHEN and CDR2 SYDVKM. The ends lost 10 bases at V and 8 bases at J; junction bases unmatched: 18. The CDR3 covers 15 residues. The CDR3, as DNA: TGTGCCACCAGATCGTCCCGGGACAGGCTTAGGGGCTACACCTTC. This encodes CATRSSRDRLRGYTF.

The rearrangement links TRBV14 to TRBJ2-4; TRBD2 might be the D (6 bases). The CDR3 is 13 residues long. The germline V gene encodes CDR1 SGHDN and CDR2 FVKESK. The V end was cut by 0 bases, the J end by 13 bases, with 13 bases between. Here the CDR3 DNA reads TGTGCCAGCAGCCAAGACCTCGGAGGGGCCCAGTACTTC. The encoded protein is CASSQDLGGAQYF.

This sequence joins TRBV9 and TRBJ2-2; 7 bases match TRBD1. The germline V gene encodes CDR1 SGDLS and CDR2 YYNGEE. V shed 0 bases and J 4 bases; nucleotides not matched to a gene: 9. This CDR3 is 17 amino acids long. The CDR3: CASSVERGHGATGELFF. As DNA, the CDR3 is TGTGCCAGCAGCGTAGAAAGGGGGCATGGGGCCACCGGGGAGCTGTTTTTT.

This rearrangement joins TRBV4-3 to TRBJ2-7; 7 bases are a match to TRBD2. Losses at the gene ends were 1 base for V and 3 bases for J; bases not matched to a gene: 6. CDR1 is LGHNA and CDR2 is YSLEER in the germline V gene. This CDR3 has 15 amino acids. The CDR3: CASSQGGRADYEQYF. CDR3 nucleotides: TGCGCCAGCAGCCAAGGAGGGAGGGCCGACTACGAGCAGTACTTC.

The rearrangement uses TRBV7-8 and TRBJ1-1; D perhaps matches TRBD1 (6 bases). Germline lookup yields CDR1 SGHVS and CDR2 FQNEAQ. V was pared by 5 bases and J by 11 bases, with 18 bases between. CDR3 length: 13 amino acids. CDR3 in DNA: TGTGCCAGCAGCCAAAGACAGGTAGCAGTCGCTTTCTTT. As protein: CASSQRQVAVAFF.

A note on this clone: Other DNA sequences in this specimen translate into the identical CDR3. This chain links TRBV7-6 with TRBJ1-1, with D maybe TRBD1 (5 bases). Trimming pared 2 bases from V and 3 bases from J, leaving 7 bases between. The germline gives CDR1 SGHVS, CDR2 FNYEAQ. This CDR3 comprises 13 residues. CDR3 coding DNA: TGTGCCAGCAGCTTATCCAGGGACACTGAAGCTTTCTTT. Residues: CASSLSRDTEAFF.

The chain has TRBV5-5 and TRBJ1-1, with D possibly being TRBD1 (5 bases). Germline lookup yields CDR1 SGHKS and CDR2 YYEKEE (reference sequence). Trimming removed 4 bases from V and 11 bases from J, with 18 bases in between. The CDR3 sequence is 13 residues long. The CDR3 nucleotides read TGTGCCAGCAGCCTTCCGGGGGAAGAGCGGGCTTTCTTT. Translated, it gives CASSLPGEERAFF.

V gene TRBV2 combines with J gene TRBJ1-1, with a tentative D call TRBD1 (5 bases). CDR3 size: 16 residues. CDR1 is SNHLY and CDR2 is FYNNEI in the germline V gene. Trimming stripped 2 bases from V and 5 bases from J, with 18 bases between. The CDR3 nucleotides read TGTGCCAGCAGTGAATTGGGCAGGGCCCGGGGAACTGAAGCTTTCTTT. Residues: CASSELGRARGTEAFF.

This sequence joins TRBV5-1 and TRBJ1-1; D perhaps matches TRBD1 (6 bases). The V end was cut by 5 bases, the J end by 3 bases, with 11 bases between. Germline assignment: CDR1 SGHRS and CDR2 YFSETQ. There are 13 residues in the CDR3. This CDR3 reads CASRRGIDTEAFF. The DNA for the CDR3 is TGCGCCAGCAGGAGGGGGATTGACACTGAAGCTTTCTTT.

This chain joins TRBV5-6 and TRBJ1-1; D unclear. V lost 0 bases and J lost 4, with 10 bases in between. Per germline, CDR1 SGHDT and CDR2 YYEEEE. The CDR3 totals 14 residues. The CDR3 nucleotides are TGTGCCAGCAGCTTGGTGGGTCGTGGCACTGAAGCTTTCTTT. Its protein product is CASSLVGRGTEAFF.

This clone was seen a single time. The V call is TRBV9, the J call TRBJ2-7, with D unclear. The CDR3 spans 15 residues. Deletions cut 0 bases from V and 0 bases from J, with 10 bases between. CDR1 and CDR2 from the germline V gene are SGDLS and YYNGEE. The CDR3 reads CASSVDLGGSYEQYF. CDR3 bases: TGTGCCAGCAGCGTAGATCTGGGTGGCTCCTACGAGCAGTACTTC.